The 19 T cell receptor beta chains reported below all come from one sample, sequenced in a study of blood T cells in healthy people across ages. The use of a sample-barcoded 5' primer and a J-beta primer mix characterized a second PCR of about 7 to 12 cycles. TCRdb re-called the 5' RACE reads through MiXCR, storing one row per CDR3 protein. The sample yields some 760,000 distinct CDR3 sequences, around 25% seen once. The same sample was also used in a study of T cells of mothers and their children.

The sequenced sample consisted of blood. These TCRs come from a boy aged 5-17 years in good health.

The V gene is TRBV7-6, the J gene TRBJ1-4, with D perhaps TRBD1 (5 bases). Trimming left V 5 bases short and J 3 bases short, with 10 bases between. This CDR3 has 14 residues. CDR1 SGHVS and CDR2 FNYEAQ come from the germline V gene. CDR3 protein: CASSRDGPNEKLFF. As DNA, the CDR3 is TGTGCCAGCAGCCGGGACGGCCCTAATGAAAAACTGTTTTTT. Full variable domain (rest looked up from reference TRBV7-6 and TRBJ1-4): GAGVSQSPRYKVTKRGQDVALRCDPISGHVSLYWYRQALGQGPEFLTYFNYEAQQDKSGLPNDRFSAERPEGSISTLTIQRTEQRDSAMYRCASSRDGPNEKLFFGSGTQLSVL.

This clonotype was seen a few times. This chain connects TRBV12-3 or TRBV12-4 to TRBJ1-5; D not certain. Trimming took off 3 bases at V and 4 bases at J, with 10 bases between the two ends. The CDR3 sequence is 14 residues long. CDR3 region: CASSFLGLNQPQHF. DNA of the CDR3: TGTGCCAGCAGTTTTTTAGGGTTAAATCAGCCCCAGCATTTT.

The chain has TRBV4-1 and TRBJ2-1; 8 bases are a match to TRBD2. Trimming removed 0 bases from V and 0 bases from J; junction bases left unmatched: 7. The CDR3 has 18 amino acids. Germline lookup yields CDR1 MGHRA and CDR2 YSYEKL. In DNA form, the CDR3 reads TGCGCCAGCAGCCAAGAAGCCAGCGGGAGTTCCTCCTACAATGAGCAGTTCTTC. Its protein is CASSQEASGSSSYNEQFF.

This clonotype was seen a handful of times. The chain uses TRBV7-2 and TRBJ2-1; a possible D gene is TRBD2 (6 bases). Germline assignment: CDR1 SGHTA and CDR2 FQGNSA. Trimming cost V 2 bases and J 7 bases, with 12 bases left between them. The CDR3 is 14 residues long. CDR3: CASSLNYGGNEQFF. The CDR3 DNA reads as TGTGCCAGCAGCTTAAACTACGGAGGGAATGAGCAGTTCTTC.

The V gene is TRBV11-1, the J gene TRBJ1-2, with a weak D call TRBD1 (6 bases). V was clipped by 6 bases and J by 8 bases, with 13 bases between them. This CDR3 region has 12 residues. Germline V gene data show CDR1 as SGHAT and CDR2 as FQDESV (reference sequence). The DNA for the CDR3 is TGTGCCAGCAGTCGGACAGACGGCGGCTACACCTTC. This translates into CASSRTDGGYTF.

This clonotype was seen only a few times. This rearrangement joins TRBV5-1 to TRBJ2-5; D ambiguous. The CDR3 length is 15 residues. V lost 0 bases and J 2 bases, leaving 11 bases between the germline ends. From germline, CDR1 is SGHRS and CDR2 YFSETQ. Written as DNA, the CDR3 is TGCGCCAGCAGCTTGGAAGGGCGGATACAAGAGACCCAGTACTTC. Translated, it gives CASSLEGRIQETQYF.

This clonotype was seen a few times. V is TRBV29-1 and J is TRBJ1-2; D is perhaps TRBD1 (6 bases). Germline lookup yields CDR1 SQVTM and CDR2 ANQGSEA. CDR3 length: 13 amino acids. Trimming stripped 0 bases from V and 6 bases from J, with 11 bases between. CDR3 protein: CSVEDQQGNGYTF. CDR3 bases: TGCAGCGTTGAAGACCAACAGGGAAATGGCTACACCTTC.

This clonotype was seen a few times. The chain links TRBV12-3 or TRBV12-4 to TRBJ2-3; 8 nucleotides align to TRBD1. The CDR3 loop spans 15 amino acids. V trimming: 5 bases; J trimming: 5 bases; junction bases outside the gene matches: 9. CDR3 coding DNA: TGTGCCAGCAGTCTCCGACAGGGGAATCAAGATACGCAGTATTTT. Its protein is CASSLRQGNQDTQYF.

This clonotype was seen a handful of times. The rearrangement links TRBV7-9 to TRBJ2-1, with a tentative D call TRBD2 (6 bases). Trimming took 5 bases from V and 10 from J, leaving 15 bases between them. The CDR3 consists of 13 residues. Germline CDR1 is SEHNR and CDR2 is FQNEAQ (reference sequence). This CDR3 is CASSPVGGREQFF. The CDR3 coding sequence is TGTGCCAGCAGCCCCGTGGGGGGTCGGGAGCAGTTCTTC.

There are a few counts of this clonotype. V usage is TRBV7-2 and J usage is TRBJ2-5, with TRBD2 matching 8 bases. CDR3 length: 16 residues. V was pared by 1 base and J by 3 bases, with 7 bases of the junction left unmatched. In germline, CDR1 is SGHTA, CDR2 FQGNSA. CDR3 sequence: CASSLGPGLGEETQYF. The CDR3 region has the DNA TGTGCCAGCAGCTTAGGGCCGGGACTAGGGGAAGAGACCCAGTACTTC.

The V call is TRBV29-1, the J call TRBJ1-2; possibly TRBD1 for D (5 bases). This CDR3 comprises 13 residues. Germline CDR1 and CDR2: SQVTM and ANQGSEA. The V end lost 3 bases, the J end lost 2 bases, and 10 bases lay between the germline ends. The CDR3 is CSVEAAGNYGYTF. For the CDR3, the DNA is TGCAGCGTTGAGGCTGCAGGGAACTATGGCTACACCTTC.

The chain recombines TRBV13 with TRBJ2-5; D unclear. With the DNA end fitting TRBJ2-7 better, the J assignment may be wrong. The CDR3 sequence is 13 residues long. CDR1 is PRHDT and CDR2 is FYEKMQ in the germline V gene (reference sequence). The CDR3 DNA follows: TGTGCCAGCAGCCCCTCCGAGGAGTACGAGCAGTACTTC. Its protein product is CASSPSEEYEQYF.

The chain joins TRBV13 to TRBJ2-1; 9 nucleotides line up with TRBD2. Germline trimming cut 3 bases from V and 2 bases from J; bases unmatched to any gene: 17. This CDR3 spans 20 amino acids. Germline CDR1 reads PRHDT; CDR2 reads FYEKMQ (reference sequence). The CDR3 sequence: CASSLQASGTPGRAYNEQFF. Here the CDR3 DNA reads TGTGCCAGCAGCTTGCAGGCTAGCGGGACTCCCGGGAGGGCCTACAATGAGCAGTTCTTC.

The chain has TRBV4-2 and TRBJ2-1; possible D gene TRBD2, 6 bases. The CDR3 runs 16 residues. The V and J ends lost 3 bases and 5 bases respectively, with 17 bases between them. Germline V lookup: CDR1 LGHNA, CDR2 YNFKEQ. CDR3 sequence: CASSHPPGTADNEQFF. CDR3 nucleotides: TGTGCCAGCAGCCACCCGCCCGGGACTGCAGACAATGAGCAGTTCTTC.

The V call is TRBV20-1, the J call TRBJ2-1; perhaps TRBD2 as D (5 bases). CDR3 length equals 13 residues. The V gene lost 0 bases and the J gene lost 5 bases, with 8 bases spanning the gap. Per germline, CDR1 DFQATT and CDR2 SNEGSKA (reference sequence). The CDR3 protein is CSARDPLDNEQFF. DNA of the CDR3: TGCAGTGCTAGAGACCCACTAGACAATGAGCAGTTCTTC.

A few counts support this clonotype. The rearrangement links TRBV28 to TRBJ2-5; 8 positions agree with TRBD1. V was clipped by 5 bases and J by 6 bases; unmatched bases: 11. CDR1 and CDR2 (germline): MDHEN, SYDVKM. The CDR3 is 15 residues long. The CDR3 protein is CASSPPPGQGQTQYF. Written as DNA, the CDR3 is TGTGCCAGCAGTCCACCTCCAGGACAGGGCCAGACCCAGTACTTC. The variable domain in full, with the rest retrieved from reference TRBV28 and TRBJ2-5, is DVKVTQSSRYLVKRTGEKVFLECVQDMDHENMFWYRQDPGLGLRLIYFSYDVKMKEKGDIPEGYSVSREKKERFSLILESASTNQTSMYLCASSPPPGQGQTQYFGPGTRLLVL.

In this sample, this clonotype turned up a few times. The CDR3 spells CASSQGTYSYEQYF. The CDR3 DNA reads TGCGCCAGCAGCCAGGGGACTTACTCCTACGAGCAGTACTTC. V is TRBV4-1 and J is TRBJ2-7, with D possibly being TRBD2 (6 bases). Per the germline V gene, CDR1 is MGHRA and CDR2 is YSYEKL. Trimming pared 3 bases from V and 0 bases from J, leaving 9 bases between. The CDR3 consists of 14 residues.

J is TRBJ1-1 and V is TRBV2; no reliable D call. V was cut by 4 bases and J by 1 base, with 7 bases left in between. Per germline, CDR1 SNHLY and CDR2 FYNNEI. The CDR3 is 13 residues long. The CDR3 nucleotides read TGTGCCAGCAGTGCAGAAGGGAACACTGAAGCTTTCTTT. Protein: CASSAEGNTEAFF.

This clonotype was recorded a few times. The gene calls are TRBV6-5 and TRBJ2-7; D gene ambiguous. Germline V gives CDR1 MNHEY, CDR2 SVGAGI. V was cut by 0 bases and J by 4 bases, with 10 bases left in between. The CDR3 totals 14 residues. For the CDR3, the DNA is TGTGCCAGCAGTTACTCGATTCGAGGTTACGAGCAGTACTTC. It translates to CASSYSIRGYEQYF.